These 13 T cell receptor beta chains originate from one sample sequenced in a study of T cell repertoires in cytomegalovirus infection. TCRdb re-called the reads with MiXCR, one entry per CDR3 protein. Of roughly 500,000 distinct CDR3 sequences listed, about 44% are singletons. The antigens these receptors bind are not known. The source was cultured PBMCs, collected from culture after CMV antigen stimulation. These receptors all come from a human donor in good health (CMV status not recorded). Some clones in this sample may be carry-over from other donors' samples.

This clonotype was picked up a small number of times. The chain joins TRBV6-1 to TRBJ2-7, with D uncertain. With 2 bases removed from V and 0 bases from J, the gap between germline ends came to 14 bases. CDR1 is MNHNS and CDR2 is SASEGT in the germline V gene. The CDR3 loop spans 16 amino acids. CDR3 sequence (DNA): TGTGCCAGCAGTGAATCCCGCGACACTTACTCCTACGAGCAGTACTTC. This codes for CASSESRDTYSYEQYF.

This chain connects TRBV7-9 to TRBJ2-2; TRBD1 or TRBD2 may be the D gene (6 bases each). The germline V and J ends were trimmed by 5 bases and 4 bases, with 17 bases remaining between them. The V gene's germline CDR1 is SEHNR and CDR2 FQNEAQ (reference sequence). The CDR3 extends over 16 amino acids. The CDR3 here is CASSRGGQATTGELFF. For the CDR3, the DNA is TGTGCCAGCAGCCGAGGGGGGCAGGCCACCACCGGGGAGCTGTTTTTT.

This chain links TRBV20-1 with TRBJ1-5; no firm D call. This CDR3 spans 16 amino acids. Germline CDR1 and CDR2: DFQATT and SNEGSKA (reference sequence). V dropped 3 bases and J dropped 3 bases, with 18 bases sitting between them. The CDR3 nucleotides read TGCAGTGCTAGCCGGGGTATTATGGGGAACAATCAGCCCCAGCATTTT. Amino acid sequence: CSASRGIMGNNQPQHF.

This clonotype was seen only once. This chain links TRBV10-3 with TRBJ2-3; TRBD1 is a possible D gene (6 bases). Looked up from germline, CDR1 is ENHRY and CDR2 is SYGVKD. The V gene lost 6 bases and the J gene lost 1 base, with 14 bases spanning the gap. The CDR3 consists of 15 residues. The CDR3: CAISRQDSCTDTQYF. As DNA, the CDR3 is TGTGCCATCAGCCGACAGGACAGCTGCACAGATACGCAGTATTTT.

This sequence joins TRBV12-3 or TRBV12-4 and TRBJ1-1, with a tentative D call TRBD1 (5 bases). V lost 7 bases and J 3 bases, leaving 12 bases between the germline ends. There are 13 residues in the CDR3. This CDR3 reads CASTPQGHTEAFF. The CDR3 region has the DNA TGTGCCAGCACCCCCCAGGGTCACACTGAAGCTTTCTTT.

The chain combines TRBV7-2 with TRBJ2-1; D is undetermined. The CDR3 is made up of 12 amino acids. Trimming cost V 2 bases and J 6 bases, with 5 bases left between them. Germline V gives CDR1 SGHTA, CDR2 FQGNSA. CDR3 nucleotides: TGTGCCAGCAGCTTACAGACCAATGAGCAGTTCTTC. Protein product: CASSLQTNEQFF.

The sample holds a few counts of this clonotype. The chain uses TRBV2 and TRBJ1-5; no clear D. Between the trimmed V and J ends, which lost 7 bases and 0 bases, there was a span of 7 bases. CDR1 SNHLY and CDR2 FYNNEI come from the germline V gene. The CDR3 is 13 residues long. In nucleotides, the CDR3 is TGTGCCAGCAATAGTAATAGCAATCAGCCCCAGCATTTT. It translates to CASNSNSNQPQHF.

The chain combines TRBV14 with TRBJ2-7; tentatively, D is TRBD1 or TRBD2 (5 bases each). The CDR3 has 15 residues. Per the germline V gene, CDR1 is SGHDN and CDR2 is FVKESK. Trimming took off 6 bases at V and 1 base at J, with 16 bases between the two ends. The CDR3 coding sequence is TGTGCCAGCAGTCTCGGGGACGGAGCATCCTACGAGCAGTACTTC. Protein product: CASSLGDGASYEQYF.

The chain carries TRBV12-3 or TRBV12-4 and TRBJ1-1; 7 nucleotides agree with TRBD1. Trimming took 7 bases from V and 4 from J; bases not matched to a gene: 12. The CDR3 is made up of 15 amino acids. The CDR3 nucleotides read TGTGCCAGCACCGACCTCCAGCAGGGGGGCACTGAAGCTTTCTTT. Translation gives CASTDLQQGGTEAFF.

The table lists this clonotype with many counts. The CDR3 sequence is CSAQGQSNEQFF. The CDR3 nucleotides are TGCAGTGCGCAGGGGCAGTCCAATGAGCAGTTCTTC. This chain joins TRBV20-1 and TRBJ2-1, with D possibly being TRBD1 (6 bases). V was pared by 6 bases and J by 6 bases, with 12 bases between. CDR3 length: 12 residues. Germline loops: CDR1 DFQATT, CDR2 SNEGSKA (reference sequence).

The chain combines TRBV19 with TRBJ1-5, with 10 bases fitting TRBD1. The CDR3 consists of 14 residues. CDR1 and CDR2 (germline): LNHDA, SQIVND (reference sequence). Unmatched junction bases numbered 5, after V lost 6 bases and J lost 6 bases. In DNA form, the CDR3 reads TGTGCCAGTAGGAGGGGACAGGGGATTCAGCCCCAGCATTTT. Its protein is CASRRGQGIQPQHF.

The rearrangement uses TRBV7-9 and TRBJ2-3; 7 bases align to TRBD1. CDR3 length: 14 amino acids. J gave up 2 bases and V 7 bases, and 6 bases lay outside the gene matches. Germline CDR1 SEHNR, CDR2 FQNEAQ (reference sequence). CDR3 loop: CASKYRGPTDTQYF. DNA for the CDR3: TGTGCCAGCAAATACAGGGGCCCCACAGATACGCAGTATTTT.

This chain links TRBV11-2 with TRBJ2-5; D tentatively fits TRBD1 or TRBD2 (5 bases each). V was pared by 1 base and J by 3 bases, with 9 bases between. CDR1 is SGHAT and CDR2 is FQNNGV in the germline V gene. The CDR3 is 14 amino acids. The CDR3, as DNA: TGTGCCAGCAGCTTAGCGGGGCCGAAAGAGACCCAGTACTTC. It translates to CASSLAGPKETQYF.